These 26 T cell receptor beta chains share one sample of origin, sequenced in a study of blood T cell repertoires in COVID-19. Generated by immunoSEQ multiplex PCR, the TCRdb table keeps only in-frame clones and is missing some. Of under 200,000 clones detected, around 87% appear once; the ten largest clones hold roughly 2.6%. The specimen was peripheral blood. Receptors were obtained from a middle-aged man with active or convalescent COVID-19.

This rearrangement joins TRBV10-1 to TRBJ2-2, with TRBD2 as a possible D gene (5 bases). Trimming shortened V by 5 bases and J by 7 bases, and 11 bases separated the two germline ends. The CDR3 runs to 13 residues. Germline V CDR1 and CDR2: WNHNN, SYGVQD (reference sequence). The CDR3: CASSNMRVGELFF. The CDR3 nucleotides read TGCGCCAGCAGTAACATGAGGGTCGGGGAGCTGTTTTTT.

The V call is TRBV7-9, the J call TRBJ1-1, with D perhaps TRBD1 (6 bases). Germline loops: CDR1 SEHNR, CDR2 FQNEAQ (reference sequence). Trimming pared 4 bases from V and 4 bases from J, leaving 16 bases between. The CDR3 has 15 amino acids. CDR3 sequence reads: CASSSRQATFTEAFF. The CDR3 DNA follows: TGTGCCAGCAGCTCGCGACAGGCCACCTTCACTGAAGCTTTCTTT.

The CDR3 DNA is TGCGCCAGCAGCTTCTCGTCGGTACAGGGGGCAGGGGATACGCAGTATTTT. It is translated as CASSFSSVQGAGDTQYF. This chain uses TRBV5-1 with TRBJ2-3, with 9 bases fitting TRBD1. The CDR3 runs 17 residues. The V gene end was trimmed by 2 bases and the J gene end by 6 bases; junction bases not matched to a gene: 13. CDR1 and CDR2 (germline): SGHRS, YFSETQ.

This clone came up a few times. The CDR3 bases are TGTGCCAGCTCACAAGGGACAGTCGCCGCCTACGAGCAGTACTTC. Protein: CASSQGTVAAYEQYF. The chain uses TRBV18 and TRBJ2-7; 7 bases align to TRBD1. Germline assignment: CDR1 KGHSH and CDR2 LQKENI. The CDR3 contains 15 residues. The V and J ends lost 4 bases and 2 bases, in that order; junction bases with no gene match: 8.

This chain connects TRBV5-1 to TRBJ2-2, with D possibly TRBD2 on 6 matching bases. Germline V lookup: CDR1 SGHRS, CDR2 YFSETQ. The CDR3 is 15 residues long. The V end was cut by 0 bases, the J end by 8 bases, with 14 bases between. CDR3: CASSLAGGFEGELFF. The CDR3 DNA sequence: TGCGCCAGCAGCTTGGCCGGGGGTTTCGAAGGGGAGCTGTTTTTT. Full variable domain (remainder filled in from reference TRBV5-1 and TRBJ2-2): KAGVTQTPRYLIKTRGQQVTLSCSPISGHRSVSWYQQTPGQGLQFLFEYFSETQRNKGNFPGRFSGRQFSNSRSEMNVSTLELGDSALYLCASSLAGGFEGELFFGEGSRLTVL.

This chain links TRBV7-9 with TRBJ1-4, with 8 bases identical to TRBD1. Germline-derived CDR1 and CDR2 are SEHNR and FQNEAQ (reference sequence). This CDR3 has 14 amino acids. After removal of 5 bases from V and 5 bases from J, the junction contained 4 bases not matched to a gene. The CDR3 loop reads CASSPGQGNEKLFF. In DNA, the CDR3 is TGTGCCAGCAGCCCCGGACAGGGAAATGAAAAACTGTTTTTT.

This chain links TRBV6-6 with TRBJ1-1, with D unresolved. V was cut by 2 bases and J by 1 base, with 11 bases left in between. Germline CDR1 MNHNY, CDR2 SVGAGI (reference sequence). The CDR3 has 15 amino acids. Here the CDR3 reads CASSYGSGGNTEAFF. The DNA of the CDR3 is TGTGCCAGCAGTTACGGTTCGGGAGGGAACACTGAAGCTTTCTTT.

This clone is a singleton in its sample. The rearrangement uses TRBV15 and TRBJ2-5, with TRBD1 identical over 8 bases. The CDR3 sequence is 15 residues long. V lost 1 base, J lost 4 bases, and 5 bases stayed unmatched. Germline V gives CDR1 LNHNV, CDR2 YYDKDF (reference sequence). The CDR3 here is CATSRGTGQAETQYF. In DNA, the CDR3 is TGTGCCACCAGCAGAGGGACAGGGCAGGCAGAGACCCAGTACTTC.

This clone came up a few times. V is TRBV5-6 and J is TRBJ2-4; possibly TRBD2 for D (5 bases). V was cut by 5 bases and J by 13 bases, with 22 bases left in between. The germline V gene has CDR1 SGHDT and CDR2 YYEEEE. This CDR3 region has 14 residues. The CDR3 sequence is CASSLGAVPSKQYF. The CDR3, as DNA: TGTGCCAGCAGTCTGGGAGCAGTCCCCTCGAAACAGTACTTC.

This clone was counted a single time. This chain uses TRBV6-5 with TRBJ1-1, with D perhaps matching TRBD1 (5 bases). The V end lost 4 bases, the J end lost 1 base, and 10 bases lay between the germline ends. Germline V gene sequence: CDR1 MNHEY, CDR2 SVGAGI. This CDR3 has 14 amino acids. CDR3 loop: CASSFFGGNTEAFF. The CDR3 nucleotides are TGTGCCAGCAGTTTTTTCGGGGGGAACACTGAAGCTTTCTTT.

The chain combines TRBV9 with TRBJ2-1; possible D gene TRBD2, 6 bases. V shed 4 bases and J shed 2 bases, with 16 bases lying between them. The CDR3 contains 16 residues. The V gene's germline CDR1 is SGDLS and CDR2 YYNGEE. Here the CDR3 DNA reads TGTGCCAGCAGCTCCTCGGGGGAGGCAACCTACAATGAGCAGTTCTTC. Residues: CASSSSGEATYNEQFF.

The rearrangement links TRBV24-1 to TRBJ1-5; D not certain. V lost 7 bases, J lost 1 base, and 10 bases lay in between. This CDR3 has 14 residues. The germline gives CDR1 KGHDR, CDR2 SFDVKD. As DNA, the CDR3 is TGTGCCACCAGGGGTCCGGGGAGCAATCAGCCCCAGCATTTT. Its protein product is CATRGPGSNQPQHF.

This sequence joins TRBV2 and TRBJ1-5; 7 bases are shared with TRBD1. Trimming at V came to 6 bases and at J to 0 bases, leaving 11 bases not matched to a gene. This CDR3 has 17 residues. Germline lookup yields CDR1 SNHLY and CDR2 FYNNEI. CDR3 sequence: CASREVGTALSNQPQHF. The CDR3 DNA reads as TGTGCCAGCAGAGAGGTGGGGACAGCACTTAGCAATCAGCCCCAGCATTTT.

In DNA form, the CDR3 reads TGTGCCAGCAGCACCGACAGTACCAAAGAGACCCAGTACTTC. Translated, it gives CASSTDSTKETQYF. The V gene is TRBV3-1 (or the pseudogene TRBV3-2), the J gene TRBJ2-5; the D gene is possibly TRBD1 (5 bases). The CDR3 totals 14 residues. Germline V lookup: CDR1 LGHDT, CDR2 YNNKEL (reference sequence). The V end was cut by 5 bases, the J end by 3 bases, with 13 bases between.

The V and J genes are TRBV9 and TRBJ1-1, with D unclear. Germline V gene lookup returns CDR1 SGDLS and CDR2 YYNGEE. The CDR3 covers 16 residues. The V end lost 0 bases, the J end lost 2 bases, and 14 bases lay between the germline ends. The DNA for the CDR3 is TGTGCCAGCAGCGTAGGCGGTAGTCGGAGAAACACTGAAGCTTTCTTT. This codes for CASSVGGSRRNTEAFF. Full variable domain (outside the CDR3, taken from reference TRBV9 and TRBJ1-1): DSGVTQTPKHLITATGQRVTLRCSPRSGDLSVYWYQQSLDQGLQFLIQYYNGEERAKGNILERFSAQQFPDLHSELNLSSLELGDSALYFCASSVGGSRRNTEAFFGQGTRLTVV.

This chain joins TRBV6-5 and TRBJ1-3, with a possible D match to TRBD1 (5 bases). This CDR3 contains 15 residues. Germline V gene data show CDR1 as MNHEY and CDR2 as SVGAGI. V lost 7 bases, J lost 0 bases, and 13 bases lay in between. The chain's CDR3 is CASTVQESSGNTIYF. The CDR3 DNA sequence: TGTGCCAGCACCGTACAGGAGAGCTCTGGAAACACCATATATTTT.

The chain employs TRBV4-1 and TRBJ2-7; 10 bases agree with TRBD2. This CDR3 is built from 15 residues. Trimming removed 0 bases from V and 7 bases from J; junction bases left unmatched: 6. CDR1 and CDR2 (germline): MGHRA, YSYEKL. CDR3 protein: CASSQESGGAWEQYF. CDR3 in DNA: TGCGCCAGCAGCCAAGAAAGCGGGGGGGCATGGGAGCAGTACTTC.

The V gene is TRBV3-1 (or the pseudogene TRBV3-2), the J gene TRBJ1-2; D perhaps matches TRBD1 (5 bases). The CDR3 has 16 amino acids. From germline, CDR1 is LGHDT and CDR2 YNNKEL (reference sequence). V was pared by 1 base and J by 1 base, with 13 bases between. The CDR3 is CASSQVRRGVNYGYTF. CDR3 sequence (DNA): TGTGCCAGCAGCCAAGTCCGCCGGGGGGTTAACTATGGCTACACCTTC.

In nucleotides, the CDR3 is TGTGCCAGCAGTTTAGATGGCAGGGGAGGGGCACCCCTCCACTTT. Residues: CASSLDGRGGAPLHF. V is TRBV6-6 and J is TRBJ1-6; a weak D match, TRBD1 (6 bases). Germline assignment: CDR1 MNHNY and CDR2 SVGAGI (reference sequence). The CDR3 is made up of 15 amino acids. V lost 4 bases and J lost 11, with 18 bases in between.

The rearrangement links TRBV4-3 to TRBJ1-3, with a tentative D call TRBD1 (5 bases). The CDR3 length is 17 residues. V was cut by 4 bases and J by 0 bases, with 16 bases left in between. Germline values: CDR1 LGHNA, CDR2 YSLEER. CDR3 bases: TGCGCCAGCAGCCGCCTCACAGGAGAGAGCTCTGGAAACACCATATATTTT. Amino acid sequence: CASSRLTGESSGNTIYF.

This rearrangement joins TRBV5-1 to TRBJ1-2, with 9 nucleotides matching TRBD1. Trimming cost V 4 bases and J 10 bases; bases outside gene matches: 14. This CDR3 spans 15 amino acids. The germline V gene encodes CDR1 SGHRS and CDR2 YFSETQ. The CDR3 nucleotides are TGCGCCAGCAGCGCAGTACCGGGACAGGGCAGCTTCTACACCTTC. It yields the protein CASSAVPGQGSFYTF.

J is TRBJ2-2 and V is TRBV27, with TRBD2 identical over 7 bases. Germline CDR1 MNHEY, CDR2 SMNVEV (reference sequence). V lost 8 bases, J lost 7 bases, and 10 bases stayed unmatched. The CDR3 spans 14 residues. CDR3 in DNA: TGTGCCAGCTCCCTGGGAGGGGTGGGCGGGGAGCTGTTTTTT. Translation: CASSLGGVGGELFF.

The chain recombines TRBV5-1 with TRBJ1-2; 9 positions match TRBD1. Germline assignment: CDR1 SGHRS and CDR2 YFSETQ. There are 19 residues in the CDR3. V trimming: 0 bases; J trimming: 0 bases; junction bases outside the gene matches: 12. The CDR3 protein is CASSLGPDRGRGANYGYTF. The CDR3 nucleotides read TGCGCCAGCAGCTTGGGTCCGGACAGGGGCCGGGGAGCTAACTATGGCTACACCTTC.

The chain employs TRBV13 and TRBJ1-2, with D unclear. Germline V CDR1 and CDR2: PRHDT, FYEKMQ (reference sequence). V lost 5 bases and J 8 bases, leaving 18 bases between the germline ends. This CDR3 spans 14 amino acids. The CDR3 sequence: CASSPAPRGGGYTF. The CDR3, as DNA: TGTGCCAGCAGCCCTGCCCCGAGAGGAGGGGGCTACACCTTC.

CDR3 residues: CATSRARGHSGANVLTF. The CDR3, as DNA: TGTGCCACCAGCAGAGCTCGCGGGCACTCTGGGGCCAACGTCCTGACTTTC. The V call is TRBV15, the J call TRBJ2-6, with TRBD2 as a possible D gene (5 bases). The CDR3 extends over 17 amino acids. V was trimmed by 1 base and J by 0 bases, leaving 10 bases between them. Germline V gene data show CDR1 as LNHNV and CDR2 as YYDKDF (reference sequence).

The chain has TRBV7-9 and TRBJ2-7, with a weak D call TRBD1 (5 bases). The germline V gene has CDR1 SEHNR and CDR2 FQNEAQ (reference sequence). The V end was cut by 3 bases, the J end by 6 bases, with 21 bases between. This CDR3 is built from 16 residues. This CDR3 reads CASSLSLAGLGREQYF. CDR3 coding DNA: TGTGCCAGCAGCTTGTCCCTCGCAGGGCTGGGGCGCGAGCAGTACTTC.